Shown below are 18 T cell receptor beta chains from a single sample sequenced in a study of early T cells in non-severe SARS-CoV-2 infection. MiXCR was run by TCRdb on the 5' RACE reads, yielding one entry per CDR3 protein. The sample has over 80,000 distinct CDR3 sequences, 14% seen once. The sequenced material came from whole blood. These receptors originate from an adult who was a healthcare worker with PCR-confirmed SARS-CoV-2 infection or an uninfected control (not recorded which).

The chain uses TRBV27 and TRBJ2-3; 10 nucleotides match TRBD2. This CDR3 is built from 12 residues. The ends lost 5 bases at V and 9 bases at J; junction bases unmatched: 2. CDR1 is MNHEY and CDR2 is SMNVEV in the germline V gene (reference sequence). The CDR3 protein is CASSLTSGTQYF. The CDR3 DNA is TGTGCCAGCAGTCTGACTAGCGGGACGCAGTATTTT.

This clonotype was recorded at least ten times. The chain employs TRBV7-3 and TRBJ1-2; 10 bases are shared with TRBD1. In germline, CDR1 is SGHTA, CDR2 FQGTGA. Trimming at V came to 3 bases and at J to 6 bases, leaving 7 bases not matched to a gene. The CDR3 totals 15 residues. CDR3 loop: CASSFWDRGFHGYTF. As DNA, the CDR3 is TGTGCCAGCAGCTTCTGGGACAGGGGTTTCCATGGCTACACCTTC. Using reference TRBV7-3 and TRBJ1-2 for the parts outside the CDR3, the full variable domain is GAGVSQTPSNKVTEKGKYVELRCDPISGHTALYWYRQSLGQGPEFLIYFQGTGAADDSGLPNDRFFAVRPEGSVSTLKIQRTERGDSAVYLCASSFWDRGFHGYTFGSGTRLTVV.

This clonotype showed up just a few times. The rearrangement joins TRBV5-6 to TRBJ2-7, with unresolved D. CDR1 is SGHDT and CDR2 is YYEEEE in the germline V gene. The CDR3 has 13 amino acids. The V gene lost 0 bases and the J gene lost 7 bases, with 11 bases spanning the gap. In nucleotides, the CDR3 is TGTGCCAGCAGCTTGGACAGACCTTGGGAGCAGTACTTC. This sequence encodes CASSLDRPWEQYF.

This clonotype was detected a few times. V is TRBV7-8 and J is TRBJ1-1, with 7 nucleotides matching TRBD1. Germline V lookup: CDR1 SGHVS, CDR2 FQNEAQ. Trimming took 2 bases from V and 1 from J; bases not matched to a gene: 4. The CDR3 contains 15 residues. The CDR3 DNA sequence: TGTGCCAGCAGCTTAAGGGGGCAGGGGAACACTGAAGCTTTCTTT. Translating gives CASSLRGQGNTEAFF. The full variable domain, its missing parts supplied by reference TRBV7-8 and TRBJ1-1, is GAGVSQSPRYKVAKRGQDVALRCDPISGHVSLFWYQQALGQGPEFLTYFQNEAQLDKSGLPSDRFFAERPEGSVSTLKIQRTQQEDSAVYLCASSLRGQGNTEAFFGQGTRLTVV.

This clonotype was seen repeatedly, ten times or more. This rearrangement joins TRBV20-1 to TRBJ1-3; possibly TRBD1 for D (6 bases). Germline loops: CDR1 DFQATT, CDR2 SNEGSKA (reference sequence). Trimming shortened V by 2 bases and J by 2 bases, and 7 bases separated the two germline ends. CDR3 length equals 13 residues. CDR3 DNA: TGCAGTGCTAGACAGGGGACTGGAAACACCATATATTTT. Protein sequence: CSARQGTGNTIYF.

Only a few counts were recorded for this clonotype. V is TRBV19 and J is TRBJ2-3; 9 bases match TRBD2. After removal of 4 bases from V and 4 bases from J, the junction contained 6 bases not matched to a gene. The CDR3 has 15 residues. Germline values: CDR1 LNHDA, CDR2 SQIVND (reference sequence). In DNA, the CDR3 is TGTGCCAGTAGTAGGACTAGCGTCGCCTCAGATACGCAGTATTTT. Amino acids: CASSRTSVASDTQYF. The complete variable domain, with remaining parts taken from reference TRBV19 and TRBJ2-3, reads DGGITQSPKYLFRKEGQNVTLSCEQNLNHDAMYWYRQDPGQGLRLIYYSQIVNDFQKGDIAEGYSVSREKKESFPLTVTSAQKNPTAFYLCASSRTSVASDTQYFGPGTRLTVL.

The chain combines TRBV7-3 with TRBJ1-1; 8 bases fit TRBD1. The CDR3 has 13 residues. Germline V gives CDR1 SGHTA, CDR2 FQGTGA. After removal of 5 bases from V and 1 base from J, the junction contained 0 bases not matched to a gene. Here the CDR3 DNA reads TGTGCCAGCAGCCAGGGGGCGAACACTGAAGCTTTCTTT. Translated, it gives CASSQGANTEAFF.

The rearrangement joins TRBV18 to TRBJ1-2; tentatively, D is TRBD1 (5 bases). The V gene's germline CDR1 is KGHSH and CDR2 LQKENI. The CDR3 runs 12 residues. V was pared by 4 bases and J by 5 bases, with 8 bases between. CDR3 DNA sequence: TGTGCCAGCTCACAACAGGCTTATGGCTACACCTTC. Translation: CASSQQAYGYTF.

This clonotype has just a few counts. The chain carries TRBV29-1 and TRBJ2-1; unclear D gene. CDR3 length equals 11 residues. V was shortened by 8 bases and J by 4 bases, with 9 bases between the two germline ends. The germline V gene encodes CDR1 SQVTM and CDR2 ANQGSEA. The CDR3 DNA reads as TGCAGCTGCCGGGTATACAATGAGCAGTTCTTC. It specifies CSCRVYNEQFF.

This chain joins TRBV7-8 and TRBJ1-5; D unresolved. The V gene's germline CDR1 is SGHVS and CDR2 FQNEAQ. Trimming shortened V by 7 bases and J by 1 base, and 8 bases separated the two germline ends. The CDR3 consists of 13 residues. Written as DNA, the CDR3 is TGTGCCAGCACCCCGGGGAGCAATCAGCCCCAGCATTTT. It is translated as CASTPGSNQPQHF. Complete variable domain (other parts from reference TRBV7-8 and TRBJ1-5): GAGVSQSPRYKVAKRGQDVALRCDPISGHVSLFWYQQALGQGPEFLTYFQNEAQLDKSGLPSDRFFAERPEGSVSTLKIQRTQQEDSAVYLCASTPGSNQPQHFGDGTRLSIL.

This clonotype was counted at least ten times. V gene TRBV3-1 combines with J gene TRBJ1-6; 7 positions agree with TRBD1. The germline CDR1 and CDR2 sequences are LGHDT and YNNKEL (reference sequence). The V and J ends lost 4 bases and 10 bases, in that order; junction bases with no gene match: 7. The CDR3 covers 14 residues. The chain's CDR3 is CASSRGRGASPLHF. CDR3 nucleotide sequence: TGTGCCAGCAGCCGGGGCAGGGGGGCCTCACCCCTCCACTTT.

The chain is built from TRBV4-1 and TRBJ1-2; the match to TRBD1 covers 7 bases. The CDR3 totals 14 residues. Trimming cost V 0 bases and J 8 bases; bases outside gene matches: 6. Germline V CDR1 and CDR2: MGHRA, YSYEKL. The CDR3 sequence is CASSQEGQVYGYTF. DNA of the CDR3: TGCGCCAGCAGCCAAGAAGGACAGGTCTACGGCTACACCTTC.

This clonotype was counted a few times. The chain combines TRBV2 with TRBJ1-2, with D possibly being TRBD1 (6 bases). The CDR3 consists of 13 residues. In germline, CDR1 is SNHLY, CDR2 FYNNEI. The V end was cut by 6 bases, the J end by 6 bases, with 14 bases between. CDR3 amino acids: CASSVTEGDGYTF. DNA for the CDR3: TGTGCCAGCAGCGTTACGGAGGGGGATGGCTACACCTTC.

This clonotype was seen a handful of times. The chain has TRBV6-1 and TRBJ1-1; TRBD1 is a possible D gene (5 bases). Germline V gives CDR1 MNHNS, CDR2 SASEGT. The germline V and J ends were trimmed by 4 bases and 2 bases, with 8 bases remaining between them. The CDR3 extends over 13 amino acids. The CDR3 loop reads CASSVGVNTEAFF. Written as DNA, the CDR3 is TGTGCCAGCAGTGTAGGGGTAAACACTGAAGCTTTCTTT.

This clonotype appeared a few times. V gene TRBV5-1 combines with J gene TRBJ2-3; TRBD2 agrees at 13 bases. Germline lookup yields CDR1 SGHRS and CDR2 YFSETQ. The CDR3 has 15 residues. Germline trimming cut 0 bases from V and 10 bases from J; bases unmatched to any gene: 5. The DNA for the CDR3 is TGCGCCAGCAGCTTGGATGGACTAGCGGGGGCGCCGCAGTATTTT. This translates into CASSLDGLAGAPQYF.

This clonotype was seen a few times. V is TRBV10-3 and J is TRBJ2-5, with TRBD1 matching 9 bases. V shed 5 bases, J shed 5 bases, and the junction held 9 bases outside the gene matches. Germline V gives CDR1 ENHRY, CDR2 SYGVKD. The CDR3 runs 15 residues. CDR3 coding DNA: TGTGCCATCAGTCGGGACAGGGCGAGTGGGGAGACCCAGTACTTC. Its translation is CAISRDRASGETQYF.

This clonotype was detected a few times. The chain is built from TRBV5-1 and TRBJ1-4; D is possibly TRBD1 (6 bases). The CDR3 consists of 15 residues. CDR1 is SGHRS and CDR2 is YFSETQ in the germline V gene. V was shortened by 2 bases and J by 5 bases, with 13 bases between the two germline ends. Here the CDR3 reads CASSLTGSVNEKLFF. The CDR3 coding sequence is TGCGCCAGCAGCTTAACAGGGTCGGTGAATGAAAAACTGTTTTTT.

This rearrangement joins TRBV29-1 to TRBJ2-5, with 9 bases lining up with TRBD1. Germline-derived CDR1 and CDR2 are SQVTM and ANQGSEA. With 4 bases clipped from V and 4 bases from J, the junction kept 7 bases outside the gene matches. The CDR3 spans 14 residues. CDR3 residues: CSVASGTGRETQYF. The CDR3 coding sequence is TGCAGCGTTGCAAGCGGGACAGGGAGAGAGACCCAGTACTTC.